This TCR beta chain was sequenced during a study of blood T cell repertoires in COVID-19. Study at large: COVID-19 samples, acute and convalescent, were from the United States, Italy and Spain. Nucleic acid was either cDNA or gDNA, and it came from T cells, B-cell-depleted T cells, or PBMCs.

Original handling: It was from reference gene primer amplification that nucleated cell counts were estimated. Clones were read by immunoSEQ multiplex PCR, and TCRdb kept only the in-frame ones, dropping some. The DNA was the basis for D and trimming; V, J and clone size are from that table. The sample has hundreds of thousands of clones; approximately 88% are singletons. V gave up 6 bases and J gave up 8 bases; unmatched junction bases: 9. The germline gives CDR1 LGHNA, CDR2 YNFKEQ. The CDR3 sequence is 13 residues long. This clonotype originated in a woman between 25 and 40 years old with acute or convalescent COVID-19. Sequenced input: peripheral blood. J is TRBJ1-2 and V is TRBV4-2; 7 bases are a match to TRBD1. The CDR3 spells CASSPDRALGYTF. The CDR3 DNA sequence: TGTGCCAGCAGTCCTGACAGGGCCTTGGGCTACACCTTC.